The clone carrying this T cell receptor beta chain showed up just once. The antigen is undetermined. The sample originates from a study of radiation and T cells in renal cell carcinoma. Whole-study context: Nephrectomy followed 15 Gy stereotactic body radiation by 4 weeks. Overall study results and limits: Baseline intratumoral clonotype presence is unknown without pretreatment biopsies.

This sample's time point: baseline pretreatment blood. Treatment noted: 15 Gy SBRT to primary tumor, nephrectomy 4 weeks later. After SBRT, blood was collected at 2 and 4 weeks, plus baseline. The patient's renal cell carcinoma had clear cell pathology. Clones were sequenced by immunoSEQ multiplex PCR, and TCRdb holds only the in-frame ones, with some missing. The repertoire holds more than 95,000 clones, with roughly 80% as singletons. Germline V gene data show CDR1 as SGHRS and CDR2 as YFSETQ. The CDR3 extends over 16 amino acids. Trimming removed 2 bases from V and 1 base from J, with 15 bases in between.

The chain uses TRBV5-1 and TRBJ2-5, with D possibly being TRBD1 or TRBD2 (6 bases each). The receptor's source is a woman aged 60-70 years with renal cell carcinoma. The sample here was blood, taken from a patient whose treatment included radiotherapy and nephrectomy. This chain's CDR3 is CASSFMNGGLQETQYF. CDR3 nucleotide sequence: TGCGCCAGCAGCTTTATGAACGGGGGCCTCCAAGAGACCCAGTACTTC.